This T cell receptor beta chain originates from a study of CXCR3-negative and CXCR3-positive naive CD8 T cells. With UMI labels, 5' RACE was used to prepare the TRB cDNA libraries. TCRdb re-called the 5' RACE reads; every CDR3 protein appears as one record, without DNA. This sample's table has 85,000 to 130,000 distinct CDR3 sequences. Comments on this clonotype: Its antigen remains unidentified.

Findings and limits, study-wide: Diversity proved comparably high across both naive subsets and much lower in memory CD8+ cells. CXCR3-expressing naive cells carried TRB CDR3s more hydrophobic than those of CXCR3-negative naive cells.

The CDR3 extends over 14 amino acids. Germline V lookup: CDR1 SEHNR, CDR2 FQNEAQ (reference sequence). This receptor was obtained from a human donor in good health. Some clones in this sample may be carry-over from other donors' samples. Sequences were obtained from naive CXCR3+ CD8+ T cells from blood. Sample subset: CD45RO-CCR7+CD27+CD95- naive CD8+ T cells expressing CXCR3 (TNR3+). This chain connects TRBV7-9 to TRBJ2-7; TCRdb lists TRBD1, though no DNA is available to test this call. The CDR3 loop is CASSLRDRGPEQYF.